These T cell receptor beta chains were read from a single sample in a study of blood T cell repertoires in COVID-19. Method: immunoSEQ multiplex PCR; TCRdb's copy keeps in-frame clones and lacks some. This table has roughly 190,000 clones, around 83% appearing once. Sequencing input: PBMCs or T cells enriched from blood (not recorded which). The receptor source for this set is a woman between 40 and 55 years old in a cohort exposed to, infected with or recovered from COVID-19 (not recorded which). CDR3s include the opening cysteine and the closing phenylalanine or tryptophan. A D gene is named only where the DNA matches it firmly. Only some rows state a clone size, as once, few, many or a class for expanded clones.

clone_size | cdr3_length | j_call | v_call | d_call | cdr3_nt | cdr3_aa
. | 17 | TRBJ1-3 | TRBV5-4 | TRBD1 | TGTGCCAGCAGCTGGGCAGACAGGGGGCTCTCTGGAAACACCATATATTTT | CASSWADRGLSGNTIYF
. | 13 | TRBJ1-1 | TRBV12-3/TRBV12-4 | TRBD1 | TGTGCCAGCAGTCCAGGGGGTATCACTGAAGCTTTCTTT | CASSPGGITEAFF
few | 18 | TRBJ2-3 | TRBV11-3 | TRBD2 | TGTGCCAGCAGCTTAGGAGGGGGGACTAGCTCCCAGGTGGATACGCAGTATTTT | CASSLGGGTSSQVDTQYF
. | 16 | TRBJ2-1 | TRBV4-3 | . | TGCGCCAGCAGCCAAGGGGGAGCCATTTATAGGAATGAGCAGTTCTTC | CASSQGGAIYRNEQFF
. | 10 | TRBJ1-2 | TRBV29-1 | . | TGCAGCGTTGCACAGGAGGGCTACACCTTC | CSVAQEGYTF
. | 12 | TRBJ2-5 | TRBV9 | . | TGTGCCAGCAGCGGGGGCGAAGAGACCCAGTACTTC | CASSGGEETQYF
. | 13 | TRBJ1-2 | TRBV28 | TRBD1 | TGTGCCAGTCGACAGGGGACGGACTATGGCTACACCTTC | CASRQGTDYGYTF
. | 15 | TRBJ2-3 | TRBV7-6 | TRBD2 | TGTGCCAGCAGCATACTAGCGGGGGGGCCCGATACGCAGTATTTT | CASSILAGGPDTQYF
. | 15 | TRBJ1-1 | TRBV7-9 | . | TGTGCCAGCAGACCTTACGAACAGGGTGTCGATGAAGCTTTCTTT | CASRPYEQGVDEAFF
once | 15 | TRBJ2-1 | TRBV29-1 | . | TGCAGCGTTGATGCCTCCGGGACAACCATCAATGAGCAGTTCTTC | CSVDASGTTINEQFF
. | 16 | TRBJ2-3 | TRBV10-2 | . | TGCGCCAGCAGTGAGTCTCAACAGGGTAACACAGATACGCAGTATTTT | CASSESQQGNTDTQYF
. | 14 | TRBJ1-2 | TRBV29-1 | TRBD1 | TGCAGCGTTGAAAAAGGACAGGGGGTCTATGGCTACACCTTC | CSVEKGQGVYGYTF
. | 13 | TRBJ1-1 | TRBV29-1 | . | TGCAGCGTTGTGCGGGGCCAGAACACTGAAGCTTTCTTT | CSVVRGQNTEAFF
. | 16 | TRBJ1-3 | TRBV27 | TRBD1 | TGTGCCAGCAGTTTATCGGGGACAGGGTCTGGAAACACCATATATTTT | CASSLSGTGSGNTIYF